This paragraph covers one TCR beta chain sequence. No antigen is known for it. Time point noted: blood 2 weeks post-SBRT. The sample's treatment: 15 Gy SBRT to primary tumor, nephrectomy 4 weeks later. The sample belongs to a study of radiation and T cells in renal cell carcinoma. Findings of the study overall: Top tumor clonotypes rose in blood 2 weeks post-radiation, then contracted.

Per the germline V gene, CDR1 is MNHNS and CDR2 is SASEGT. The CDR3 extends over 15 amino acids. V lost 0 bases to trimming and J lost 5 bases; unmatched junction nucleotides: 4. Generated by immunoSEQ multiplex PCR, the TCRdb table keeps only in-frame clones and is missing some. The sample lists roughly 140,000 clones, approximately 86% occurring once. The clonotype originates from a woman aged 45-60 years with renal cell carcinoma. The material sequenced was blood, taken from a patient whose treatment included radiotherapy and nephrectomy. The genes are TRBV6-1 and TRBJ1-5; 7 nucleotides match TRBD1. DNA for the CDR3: TGTGCCAGCAGTGAAGCTGACAGGGTCTATCAGCCCCAGCATTTT. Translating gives CASSEADRVYQPQHF.